The entry below describes one TCR beta chain. The data belong to a study of PD-1 blockade in classical Hodgkin lymphoma. Time point defined: cycle 4 day 1 (C4D1), after about 6 weeks of nivolumab. With no exception, relapse followed autologous stem cell transplantation in all patients, and brentuximab vedotin exposure varied. TCRdb keeps only in-frame clones here, not all; method: immunoSEQ multiplex PCR. The profile shows roughly 46,000 clones, approximately 76% of them singletons. V lost 8 bases to trimming and J lost 0 bases, with 13 bases between them. This CDR3 spans 14 amino acids. CDR1 and CDR2 (germline): MDHEN, SYDVKM.

The chain links TRBV28 to TRBJ1-2; D is unresolved. The input for sequencing was peripheral blood mononuclear cells (PBMCs), taken before the fourth cycle of nivolumab. The source of this sequence is a human donor with classical Hodgkin lymphoma. The CDR3 sequence: CASATAHPNYGYTF. DNA of the CDR3: TGTGCCAGCGCTACAGCGCATCCTAACTATGGCTACACCTTC.